What follows is one T cell receptor (beta chain) and its context. The length of the CDR3 is 15 residues. Per the germline V gene, CDR1 is SNHLY and CDR2 is FYNNEI. The V and J ends lost 10 bases and 4 bases, in that order; junction bases with no gene match: 9. This sample is part of a study of Ad26.COV2.S vaccination and SARS-CoV-2 variants. Measured with immunoSEQ multiplex PCR; TCRdb has only the in-frame clones, and not every one. The sample yields 300,000 to 400,000 clones, 70% to 90% seen once. Sample treatment: some 19 received Ad26.COV2.S at low or high dose, single or two shots; several received placebo; per-sample allocation not given. Day 63 after the first vaccine or placebo injection was the time point for sampling.

This chain links TRBV2 with TRBJ2-6; 8 bases agree with TRBD1. The source of this sequence is a person between 18 and 65 years old who received the Ad26.COV2.S COVID-19 vaccine or a placebo. Sequenced here: peripheral blood, sampled in a trial of Ad26.COV2.S vaccine versus placebo. The CDR3 is CATAGRGRGANVLTF. The CDR3 DNA reads as TGTGCCACCGCCGGCAGGGGGCGAGGGGCCAACGTCCTGACTTTC.